These 9 T cell receptor beta chains were sequenced from one sample in a study of graft-versus-host responses after intestinal transplantation. The table came from immunoSEQ multiplex PCR; TCRdb's copy has only in-frame clones and leaves some out. The sample records 15,000 to 20,000 clones, about 80% being singletons. Lymphocytes from graft epithelium and lamina propria were isolated. The sequencing here drew on ileum tissue, taken about 100 days after intestinal transplant. Source of these receptors: a human patient who received an intestinal transplant, so some T cells may come from the graft donor.

The chain links TRBV19 to TRBJ1-4; TRBD1 is a possible D gene (6 bases). Between the trimmed V and J ends, which lost 2 bases and 7 bases, there was a span of 20 bases. The CDR3 covers 17 residues. Germline CDR1 and CDR2: LNHDA and SQIVND (reference sequence). The CDR3, as DNA: TGTGCCAGTAGTATAAGGGGGGCCCAACAGCTCGCTGAAAAACTGTTTTTT. It codes for CASSIRGAQQLAEKLFF. The full variable domain, with the rest looked up from reference TRBV19 and TRBJ1-4, is DGGITQSPKYLFRKEGQNVTLSCEQNLNHDAMYWYRQDPGQGLRLIYYSQIVNDFQKGDIAEGYSVSREKKESFPLTVTSAQKNPTAFYLCASSIRGAQQLAEKLFFGSGTQLSVL.

This sequence joins TRBV27 and TRBJ1-1, with D possibly being TRBD1 (5 bases). The CDR3 runs 14 residues. The germline V gene encodes CDR1 MNHEY and CDR2 SMNVEV (reference sequence). The V end was cut by 5 bases, the J end by 1 base, with 11 bases between. The CDR3 DNA sequence: TGTGCCAGCAGTCCGGGACTGGCGAACACTGAAGCTTTCTTT. The encoded protein is CASSPGLANTEAFF.

This clone was detected only a few times. This chain connects TRBV11-2 to TRBJ2-1; weak D call: TRBD2 (5 bases). This CDR3 has 13 amino acids. CDR1 is SGHAT and CDR2 is FQNNGV in the germline V gene. Trimming removed 5 bases at V and 5 bases at J, with 10 bases between. In DNA, the CDR3 is TGTGCCAGCAGCCAGCTAGCCAACAATGAGCAGTTCTTC. Translation gives CASSQLANNEQFF.

The chain joins TRBV2 to TRBJ1-2; D uncertain. The germline V and J ends were trimmed by 6 bases and 6 bases, with 14 bases remaining between them. CDR3 length: 13 residues. The germline gives CDR1 SNHLY, CDR2 FYNNEI. The CDR3 DNA is TGTGCCAGCAGACCCGGACCGAGACATGGCTACACCTTC. It codes for CASRPGPRHGYTF. The full variable domain, rest sourced from reference TRBV2 and TRBJ1-2, is EPEVTQTPSHQVTQMGQEVILRCVPISNHLYFYWYRQILGQKVEFLVSFYNNEISEKSEIFDDQFSVERPDGSNFTLKIRSTKLEDSAMYFCASRPGPRHGYTFGSGTRLTVV.

This clone has a handful of counts. This may arise from a read error, as a much more abundant clone is one base away. The chain combines TRBV5-4 with TRBJ1-5; maybe TRBD1 (6 bases). The CDR3 spans 17 residues. V was pared by 0 bases and J by 5 bases, with 18 bases between. The V gene's germline CDR1 is SGHNT and CDR2 YYREEE (reference sequence). CDR3: CASSLGGARFCHQPQHF. CDR3 DNA sequence: TGTGCCAGCAGCTTGGGGGGGGCGCGGTTCTGTCATCAGCCCCAGCATTTT.

The rearrangement joins TRBV2 to TRBJ2-1; D remains ambiguous. The germline V and J ends were trimmed by 6 bases and 8 bases, with 20 bases remaining between them. The CDR3 contains 15 residues. CDR1 and CDR2 from the germline V gene are SNHLY and FYNNEI. CDR3 loop: CASRDPQSLVDEQFF. CDR3 coding DNA: TGTGCCAGCAGAGACCCACAGAGTTTGGTTGATGAGCAGTTCTTC.

The gene calls are TRBV5-1 and TRBJ2-5, with 10 nucleotides matching TRBD2. CDR1 SGHRS and CDR2 YFSETQ come from the germline V gene. Trimming at V came to 0 bases and at J to 4 bases, leaving 9 bases not matched to a gene. The CDR3 runs 17 residues. CDR3 sequence (DNA): TGCGCCAGCAGCTTGGGTAGCGGGAGGAACTCGGGAGAGACCCAGTACTTC. Amino acids: CASSLGSGRNSGETQYF.

In its sample, this clone was seen once. The chain has TRBV7-2 and TRBJ1-6; a weak D match, TRBD1 (5 bases). Germline V lookup: CDR1 SGHTA, CDR2 FQGNSA. The V end was cut by 5 bases, the J end by 11 bases, with 22 bases between. The CDR3 contains 16 residues. In DNA form, the CDR3 reads TGTGCCAGCAGCCCAGAGGGGTTGGCAGGAACCACACCCCTCCACTTT. This codes for CASSPEGLAGTTPLHF. Full variable domain (rest looked up from reference TRBV7-2 and TRBJ1-6): GAGVSQSPSNKVTEKGKDVELRCDPISGHTALYWYRQSLGQGLEFLIYFQGNSAPDKSGLPSDRFSAERTGGSVSTLTIQRTQQEDSAVYLCASSPEGLAGTTPLHFGNGTRLTVT.

V and J are TRBV6-9 and TRBJ1-5; D is undetermined. CDR1 is MNHGY and CDR2 is SVAAGI in the germline V gene. The CDR3 runs to 13 residues. V was pared by 5 bases and J by 6 bases, with 11 bases between. CDR3 nucleotide sequence: TGTGCCAGCAGTGAATATGCATCTCAGCCCCAGCATTTT. This codes for CASSEYASQPQHF.